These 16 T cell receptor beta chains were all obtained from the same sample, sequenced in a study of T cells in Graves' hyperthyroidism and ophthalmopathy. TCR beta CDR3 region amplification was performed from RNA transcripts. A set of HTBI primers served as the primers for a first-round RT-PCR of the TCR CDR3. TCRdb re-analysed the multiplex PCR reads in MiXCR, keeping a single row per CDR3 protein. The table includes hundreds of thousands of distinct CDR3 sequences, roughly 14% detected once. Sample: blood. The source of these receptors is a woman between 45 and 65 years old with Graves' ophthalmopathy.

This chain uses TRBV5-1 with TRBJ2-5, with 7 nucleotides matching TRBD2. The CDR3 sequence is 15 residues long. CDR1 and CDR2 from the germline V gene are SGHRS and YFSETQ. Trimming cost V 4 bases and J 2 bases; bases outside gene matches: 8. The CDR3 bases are TGCGCCAGCAGCCGGGCCGGGGGGAATCAAGAGACCCAGTACTTC. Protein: CASSRAGGNQETQYF.

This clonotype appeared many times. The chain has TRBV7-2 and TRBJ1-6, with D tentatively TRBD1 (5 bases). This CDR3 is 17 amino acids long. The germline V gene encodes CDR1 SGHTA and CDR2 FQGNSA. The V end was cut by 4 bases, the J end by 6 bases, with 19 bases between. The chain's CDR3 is CASSSGLQGLGNSPLHF. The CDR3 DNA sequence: TGTGCCAGCAGCTCGGGGTTGCAGGGCCTGGGTAATTCACCCCTCCACTTT. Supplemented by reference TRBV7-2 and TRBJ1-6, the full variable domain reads GAGVSQSPSNKVTEKGKDVELRCDPISGHTALYWYRQSLGQGLEFLIYFQGNSAPDKSGLPSDRFSAERTGGSVSTLTIQRTQQEDSAVYLCASSSGLQGLGNSPLHFGNGTRLTVT.

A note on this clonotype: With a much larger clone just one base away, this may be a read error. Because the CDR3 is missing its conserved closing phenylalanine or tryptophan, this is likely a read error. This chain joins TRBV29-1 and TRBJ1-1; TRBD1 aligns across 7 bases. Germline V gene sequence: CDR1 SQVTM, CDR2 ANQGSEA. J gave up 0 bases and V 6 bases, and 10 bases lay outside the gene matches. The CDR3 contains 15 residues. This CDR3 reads CSVGTAKGLNTEAFL. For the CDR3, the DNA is TGCAGCGTGGGGACAGCAAAGGGATTGAACACTGAAGCTTTCCTT.

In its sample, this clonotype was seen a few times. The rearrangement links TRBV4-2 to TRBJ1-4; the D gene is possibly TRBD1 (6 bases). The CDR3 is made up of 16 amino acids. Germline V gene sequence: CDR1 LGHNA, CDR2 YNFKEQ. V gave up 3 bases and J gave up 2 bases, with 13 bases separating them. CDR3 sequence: CASSHNRRGTNEKLFF. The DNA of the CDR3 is TGTGCCAGCAGCCACAATCGCAGGGGTACTAATGAAAAACTGTTTTTT.

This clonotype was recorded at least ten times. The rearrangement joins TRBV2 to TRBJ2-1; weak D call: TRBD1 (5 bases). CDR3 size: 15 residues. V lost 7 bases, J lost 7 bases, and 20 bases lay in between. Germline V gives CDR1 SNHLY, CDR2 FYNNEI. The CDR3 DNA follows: TGTGCCAGCACCGATTCCCTAGTGGGGCTAAATGAGCAGTTCTTC. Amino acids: CASTDSLVGLNEQFF.

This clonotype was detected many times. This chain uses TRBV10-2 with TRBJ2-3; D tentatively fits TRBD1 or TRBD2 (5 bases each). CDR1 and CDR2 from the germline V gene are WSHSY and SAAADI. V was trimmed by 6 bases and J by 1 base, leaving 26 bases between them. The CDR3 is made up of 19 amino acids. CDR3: CASSGPTVSRGGRTDTQYF. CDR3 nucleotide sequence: TGCGCCAGCAGCGGCCCAACTGTCTCCCGGGGCGGCCGCACAGATACGCAGTATTTT.

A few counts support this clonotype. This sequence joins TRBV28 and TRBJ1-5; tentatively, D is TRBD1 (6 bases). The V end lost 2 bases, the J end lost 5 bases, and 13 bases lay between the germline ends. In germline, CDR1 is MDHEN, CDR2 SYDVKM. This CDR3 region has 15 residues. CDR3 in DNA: TGTGCCAGCAGTTTACCGGCAAAGGGGGATCAGCCCCAGCATTTT. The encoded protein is CASSLPAKGDQPQHF.

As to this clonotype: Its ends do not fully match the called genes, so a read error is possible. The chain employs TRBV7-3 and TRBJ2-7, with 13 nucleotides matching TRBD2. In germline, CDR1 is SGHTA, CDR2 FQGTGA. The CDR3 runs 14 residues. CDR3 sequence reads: CASSLTSGRAEQYF. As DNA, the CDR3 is TGTGCCAGCAGCCTAACTAGCGGGAGGGCCGAGCAGTACTTC. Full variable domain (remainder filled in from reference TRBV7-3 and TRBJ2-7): GAGVSQTPSNKVTEKGKYVELRCDPISGHTALYWYRQSLGQGPEFLIYFQGTGAADDSGLPNDRFFAVRPEGSVSTLKIQRTERGDSAVYLCASSLTSGRAEQYFGPGTRLTVT.

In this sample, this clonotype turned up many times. The CDR3 loop reads CASSLGLQDYEQYF. Here the CDR3 DNA reads TGTGCCAGCAGCTTAGGGTTACAAGACTACGAGCAGTACTTC. The chain combines TRBV7-8 with TRBJ2-7; D uncertain. V shed 1 base and J shed 3 bases, with 10 bases lying between them. Germline loops: CDR1 SGHVS, CDR2 FQNEAQ. CDR3 length equals 14 residues.

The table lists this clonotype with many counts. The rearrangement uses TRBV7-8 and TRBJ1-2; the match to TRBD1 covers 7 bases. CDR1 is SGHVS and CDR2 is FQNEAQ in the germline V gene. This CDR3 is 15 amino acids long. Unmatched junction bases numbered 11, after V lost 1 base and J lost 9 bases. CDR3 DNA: TGTGCCAGCAGCTTAGAGACAGGGTATTCGTGGAGCTACACCTTC. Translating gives CASSLETGYSWSYTF. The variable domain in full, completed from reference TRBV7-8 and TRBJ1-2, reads GAGVSQSPRYKVAKRGQDVALRCDPISGHVSLFWYQQALGQGPEFLTYFQNEAQLDKSGLPSDRFFAERPEGSVSTLKIQRTQQEDSAVYLCASSLETGYSWSYTFGSGTRLTVV.

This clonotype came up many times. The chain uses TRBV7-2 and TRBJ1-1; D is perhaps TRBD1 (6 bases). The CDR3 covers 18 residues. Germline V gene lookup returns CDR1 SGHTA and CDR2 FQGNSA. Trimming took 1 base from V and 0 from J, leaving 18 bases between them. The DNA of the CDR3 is TGTGCCAGCAGCTTAGGTCGGGGCGCCAGGGGAATGAACACTGAAGCTTTCTTT. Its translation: CASSLGRGARGMNTEAFF.

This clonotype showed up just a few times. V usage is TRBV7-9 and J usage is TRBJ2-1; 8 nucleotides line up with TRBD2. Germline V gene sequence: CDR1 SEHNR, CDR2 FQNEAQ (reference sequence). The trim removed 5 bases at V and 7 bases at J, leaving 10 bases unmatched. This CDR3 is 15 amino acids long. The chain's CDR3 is CASSRLSGSYNEQFF. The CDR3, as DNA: TGTGCCAGCAGCCGGCTAAGCGGGAGTTATAATGAGCAGTTCTTC.

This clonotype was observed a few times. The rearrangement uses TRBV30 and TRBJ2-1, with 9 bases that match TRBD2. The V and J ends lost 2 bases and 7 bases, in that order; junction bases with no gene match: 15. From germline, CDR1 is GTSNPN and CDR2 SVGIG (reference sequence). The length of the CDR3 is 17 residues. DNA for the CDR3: TGTGCCTGGAGTACTTGGGGGGGTAGCGGGAGATTGAATGAGCAGTTCTTC. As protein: CAWSTWGGSGRLNEQFF.

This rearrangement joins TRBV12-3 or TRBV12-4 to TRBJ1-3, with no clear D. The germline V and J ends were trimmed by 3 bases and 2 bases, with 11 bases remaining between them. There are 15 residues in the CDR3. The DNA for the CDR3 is TGTGCCAGCAGTTTCCTCGGTAGCCCTGGAAACACCATATATTTT. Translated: CASSFLGSPGNTIYF.

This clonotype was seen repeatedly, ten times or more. CDR3 sequence reads: CASSVGGRDGELFF. CDR3 DNA sequence: TGTGCCAGCAGTGTGGGCGGGAGGGACGGGGAGCTGTTTTTT. This sequence joins TRBV2 and TRBJ2-2; 9 bases align to TRBD2. The CDR3 is 14 amino acids. The V gene's germline CDR1 is SNHLY and CDR2 FYNNEI. Trimming at V came to 4 bases and at J to 7 bases, leaving 4 bases not matched to a gene.

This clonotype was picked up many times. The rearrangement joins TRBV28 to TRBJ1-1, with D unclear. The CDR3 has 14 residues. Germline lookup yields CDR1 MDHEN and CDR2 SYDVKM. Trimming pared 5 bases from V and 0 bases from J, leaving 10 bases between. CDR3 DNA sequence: TGTGCCAGCAGTCTACTACCTATGAACACTGAAGCTTTCTTT. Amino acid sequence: CASSLLPMNTEAFF.